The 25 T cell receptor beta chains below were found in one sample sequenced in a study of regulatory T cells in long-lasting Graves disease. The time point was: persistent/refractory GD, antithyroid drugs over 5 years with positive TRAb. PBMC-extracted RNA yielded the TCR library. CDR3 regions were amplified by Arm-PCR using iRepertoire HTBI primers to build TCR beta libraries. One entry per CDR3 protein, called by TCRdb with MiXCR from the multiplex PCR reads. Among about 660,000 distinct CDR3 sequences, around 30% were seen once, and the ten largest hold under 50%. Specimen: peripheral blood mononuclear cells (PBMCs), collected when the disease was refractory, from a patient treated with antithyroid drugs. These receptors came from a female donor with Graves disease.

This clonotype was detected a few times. The CDR3 reads CASSSPLMSSQRSYGYTF. In nucleotides, the CDR3 is TGTGCCAGCAGCTCCCCCTTAATGAGCAGTCAGAGATCCTATGGCTACACCTTC. The chain carries TRBV12-3 or TRBV12-4 and TRBJ1-2; D gene ambiguous. V gave up 6 bases and J gave up 4 bases, with 27 bases separating them. This CDR3 has 18 residues.

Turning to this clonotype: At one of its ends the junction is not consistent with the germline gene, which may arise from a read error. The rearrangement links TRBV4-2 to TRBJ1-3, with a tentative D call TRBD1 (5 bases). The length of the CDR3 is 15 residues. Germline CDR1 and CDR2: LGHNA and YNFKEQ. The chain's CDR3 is CASRQGAASGNTIYF. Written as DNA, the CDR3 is TGTGCCAGCAGACAAGGGGCGGCCTCTGGAAACACCATATATTTT.

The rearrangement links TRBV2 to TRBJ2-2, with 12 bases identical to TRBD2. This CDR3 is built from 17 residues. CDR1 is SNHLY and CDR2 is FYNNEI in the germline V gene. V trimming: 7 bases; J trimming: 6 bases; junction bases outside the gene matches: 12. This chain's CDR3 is CASKRSPASGRAGELFF. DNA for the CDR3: TGTGCCAGCAAAAGATCTCCGGCTAGCGGGAGGGCCGGGGAGCTGTTTTTT.

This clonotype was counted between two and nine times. The CDR3 DNA is TGTGCCAGCAGTTACTCGATAGCGGGAGTAGGCTACGAGCAGTACTTC. Translating gives CASSYSIAGVGYEQYF. V and J are TRBV6-2 or TRBV6-3 and TRBJ2-7; 9 bases agree with TRBD2. This CDR3 is built from 16 residues. The V gene's germline CDR1 is MNHEY and CDR2 SVGEGT. The J segment lost 3 bases and the V segment lost 0 bases, leaving 6 bases of the junction unmatched.

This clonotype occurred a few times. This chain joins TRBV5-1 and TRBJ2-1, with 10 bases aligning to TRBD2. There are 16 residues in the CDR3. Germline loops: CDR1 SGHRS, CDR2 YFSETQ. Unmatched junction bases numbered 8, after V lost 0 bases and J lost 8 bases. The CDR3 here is CASSLAEREGEDEQFF. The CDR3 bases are TGCGCCAGCAGCTTGGCCGAGCGGGAGGGTGAAGATGAGCAGTTCTTC. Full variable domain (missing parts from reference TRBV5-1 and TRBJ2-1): KAGVTQTPRYLIKTRGQQVTLSCSPISGHRSVSWYQQTPGQGLQFLFEYFSETQRNKGNFPGRFSGRQFSNSRSEMNVSTLELGDSALYLCASSLAEREGEDEQFFGPGTRLTVL.

For the CDR3, the DNA is TGTGCCAGCAAGGGACAGGGCGGGATTAATGAAAAACTGTTTTTT. Translation: CASKGQGGINEKLFF. The J gene is TRBJ1-4, the V gene TRBV6-2 or TRBV6-3; 9 bases match TRBD1. Germline values: CDR1 MNHEY, CDR2 SVGEGT. The trim removed 7 bases at V and 4 bases at J, leaving 7 bases unmatched. This CDR3 is 15 amino acids long.

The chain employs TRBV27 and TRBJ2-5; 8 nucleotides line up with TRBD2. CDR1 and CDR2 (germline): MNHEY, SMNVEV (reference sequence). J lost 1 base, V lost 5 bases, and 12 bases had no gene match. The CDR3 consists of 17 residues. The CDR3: CASSRGGAGGIQETQYF. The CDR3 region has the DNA TGTGCCAGCAGTAGGGGTGGGGCGGGAGGTATCCAAGAGACCCAGTACTTC.

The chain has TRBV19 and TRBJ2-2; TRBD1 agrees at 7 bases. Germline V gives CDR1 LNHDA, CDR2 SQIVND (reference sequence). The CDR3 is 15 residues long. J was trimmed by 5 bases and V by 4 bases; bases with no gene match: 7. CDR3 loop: CASSTSRRGTGELFF. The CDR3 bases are TGTGCCAGTAGTACCTCCCGCAGGGGGACCGGGGAGCTGTTTTTT. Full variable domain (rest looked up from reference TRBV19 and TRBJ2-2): DGGITQSPKYLFRKEGQNVTLSCEQNLNHDAMYWYRQDPGQGLRLIYYSQIVNDFQKGDIAEGYSVSREKKESFPLTVTSAQKNPTAFYLCASSTSRRGTGELFFGEGSRLTVL.

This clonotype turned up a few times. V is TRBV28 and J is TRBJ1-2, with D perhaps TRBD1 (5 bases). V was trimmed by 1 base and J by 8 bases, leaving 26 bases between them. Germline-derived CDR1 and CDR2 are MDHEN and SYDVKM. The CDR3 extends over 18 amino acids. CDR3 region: CASSLLGFSTESSMGYTF. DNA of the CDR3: TGTGCCAGCAGTTTATTAGGTTTTTCGACAGAAAGTTCTATGGGCTACACCTTC.

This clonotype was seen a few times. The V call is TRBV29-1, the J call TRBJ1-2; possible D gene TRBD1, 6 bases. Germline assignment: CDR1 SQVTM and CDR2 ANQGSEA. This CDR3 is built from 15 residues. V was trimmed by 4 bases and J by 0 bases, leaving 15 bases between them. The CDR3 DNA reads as TGCAGCGTTGTGTTGGGGGCAGATCCTAACTATGGCTACACCTTC. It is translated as CSVVLGADPNYGYTF.

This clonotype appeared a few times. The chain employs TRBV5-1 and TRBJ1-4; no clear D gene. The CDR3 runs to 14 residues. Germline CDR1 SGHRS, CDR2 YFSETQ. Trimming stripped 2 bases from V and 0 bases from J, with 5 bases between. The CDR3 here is CASSFSATNEKLFF. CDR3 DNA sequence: TGCGCCAGCAGCTTTAGTGCAACTAATGAAAAACTGTTTTTT.

CDR3 sequence reads: CASSVGAASSGNTIYF. The CDR3 DNA follows: TGTGCCAGCAGCGTAGGCGCAGCGAGCTCTGGAAACACCATATATTTT. The rearrangement uses TRBV9 and TRBJ1-3, with no clear D. V was cut by 0 bases and J by 0 bases, with 10 bases left in between. This CDR3 contains 16 residues. Germline CDR1 is SGDLS and CDR2 is YYNGEE. Drawing the rest from reference TRBV9 and TRBJ1-3, the complete variable domain is DSGVTQTPKHLITATGQRVTLRCSPRSGDLSVYWYQQSLDQGLQFLIQYYNGEERAKGNILERFSAQQFPDLHSELNLSSLELGDSALYFCASSVGAASSGNTIYFGEGSWLTVV.

In nucleotides, the CDR3 is TGTGCCAGCAGCAGGGACTCCCGGTCCTACGAGCAGTACTTC. Protein sequence: CASSRDSRSYEQYF. The chain couples TRBV6-1 to TRBJ2-7; a weak D match, TRBD2 (6 bases). In germline, CDR1 is MNHNS, CDR2 SASEGT. Trimming took off 6 bases at V and 1 base at J, with 13 bases between the two ends. The CDR3 runs to 14 residues.

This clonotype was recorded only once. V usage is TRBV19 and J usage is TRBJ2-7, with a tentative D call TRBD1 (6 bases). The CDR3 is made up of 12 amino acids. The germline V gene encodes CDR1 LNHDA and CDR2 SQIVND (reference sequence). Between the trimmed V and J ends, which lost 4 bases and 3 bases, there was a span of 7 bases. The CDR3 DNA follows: TGTGCCAGTAGTAGGACAGTCTACGAGCAGTACTTC. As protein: CASSRTVYEQYF.

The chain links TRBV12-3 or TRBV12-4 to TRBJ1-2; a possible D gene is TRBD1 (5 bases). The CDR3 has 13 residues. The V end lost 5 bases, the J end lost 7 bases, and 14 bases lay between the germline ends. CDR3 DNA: TGTGCCAGCAGTACAAAAGGGGTCTCTGGCTACACCTTC. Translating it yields CASSTKGVSGYTF.

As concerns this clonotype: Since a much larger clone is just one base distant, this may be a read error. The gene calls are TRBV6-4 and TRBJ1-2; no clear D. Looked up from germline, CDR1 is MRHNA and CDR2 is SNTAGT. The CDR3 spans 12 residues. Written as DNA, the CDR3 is TGTGCCATCAGTGACGACCGCTCCGGCCACACCTTC. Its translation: CAISDDRSGHTF.

CDR3 region: CASRLPRAEGDQPQHF. CDR3 sequence (DNA): TGTGCCAGCAGACTCCCGAGGGCGGAGGGGGATCAGCCCCAGCATTTT. V gene TRBV6-1 combines with J gene TRBJ1-5; D might be TRBD1 (6 bases). V lost 6 bases and J lost 5, with 20 bases in between. The CDR3 extends over 16 amino acids. From germline, CDR1 is MNHNS and CDR2 SASEGT.

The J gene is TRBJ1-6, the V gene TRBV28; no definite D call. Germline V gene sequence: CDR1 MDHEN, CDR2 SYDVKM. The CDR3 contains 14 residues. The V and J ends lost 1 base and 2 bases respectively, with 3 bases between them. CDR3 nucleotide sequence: TGTGCCAGCAGTTTATACGCCTATAATTCACCCCTCCACTTT. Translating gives CASSLYAYNSPLHF.

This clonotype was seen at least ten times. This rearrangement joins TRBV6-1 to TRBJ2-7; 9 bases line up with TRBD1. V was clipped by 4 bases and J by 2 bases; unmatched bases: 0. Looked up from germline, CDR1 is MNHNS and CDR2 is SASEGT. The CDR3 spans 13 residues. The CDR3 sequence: CASSGDRAYEQYF. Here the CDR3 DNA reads TGTGCCAGCAGTGGGGACAGGGCCTACGAGCAGTACTTC.

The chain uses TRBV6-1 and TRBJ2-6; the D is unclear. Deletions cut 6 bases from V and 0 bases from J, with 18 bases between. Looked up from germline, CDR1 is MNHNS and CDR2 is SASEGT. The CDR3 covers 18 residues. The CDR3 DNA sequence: TGTGCCAGCAGGACCCGACTGAGAGACAACTCTGGGGCCAACGTCCTGACTTTC. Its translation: CASRTRLRDNSGANVLTF.

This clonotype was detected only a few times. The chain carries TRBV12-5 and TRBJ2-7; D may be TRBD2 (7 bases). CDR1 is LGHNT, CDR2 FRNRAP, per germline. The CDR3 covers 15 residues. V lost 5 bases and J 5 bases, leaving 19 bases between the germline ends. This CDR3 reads CASGLSGGVSHEQYF. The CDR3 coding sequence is TGTGCTAGTGGTCTCTCGGGGGGCGTAAGCCACGAGCAGTACTTC.

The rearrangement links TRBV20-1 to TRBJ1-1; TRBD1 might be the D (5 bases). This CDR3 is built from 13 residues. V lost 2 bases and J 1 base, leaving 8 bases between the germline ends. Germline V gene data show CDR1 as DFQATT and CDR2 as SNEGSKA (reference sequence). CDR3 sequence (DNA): TGCAGTGCTAGAAGGGGTGAGAACACTGAAGCTTTCTTT. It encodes CSARRGENTEAFF.

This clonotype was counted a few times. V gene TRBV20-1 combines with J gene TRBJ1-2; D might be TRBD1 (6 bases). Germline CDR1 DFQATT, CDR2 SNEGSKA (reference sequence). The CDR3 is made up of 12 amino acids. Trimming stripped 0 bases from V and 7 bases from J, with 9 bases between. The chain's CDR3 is CSARETGFGYTF. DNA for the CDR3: TGCAGTGCTAGAGAAACAGGGTTTGGCTACACCTTC.

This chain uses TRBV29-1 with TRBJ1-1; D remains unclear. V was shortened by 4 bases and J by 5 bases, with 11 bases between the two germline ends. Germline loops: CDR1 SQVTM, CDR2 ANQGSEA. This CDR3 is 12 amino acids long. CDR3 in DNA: TGCAGCGTTGCCGGGTGGGAAACTGAAGCTTTCTTT. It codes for CSVAGWETEAFF.

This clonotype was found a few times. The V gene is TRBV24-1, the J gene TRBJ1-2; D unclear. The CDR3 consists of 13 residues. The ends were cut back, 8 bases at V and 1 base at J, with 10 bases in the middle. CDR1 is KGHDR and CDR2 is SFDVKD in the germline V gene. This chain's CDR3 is CATNRRDNYGYTF. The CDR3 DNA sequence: TGTGCCACCAACCGGAGGGATAACTATGGCTACACCTTC.